These 25 T cell receptor beta chains were sequenced from one sample in a study of shared clonotypes between healthy human individuals. Only in-frame clones appear in the TCRdb table, and some are missing; sequencing was by immunoSEQ multiplex PCR. The repertoire consists of some 2.1 million clones, with around 95% occurring once and the leading ten covering roughly 1.7%. The naive CD8 subset, CD45RO-negative cells positively selected for CCR7, excluded terminally differentiated effector memory CD45RA+ cells. Sequencing used naive CD8+ T cells from PBMCs. Source of these receptors: a man aged 18 to 29 in good health. Some clones in this sample may be carry-over from other donors' samples.

V gene TRBV5-1 combines with J gene TRBJ2-3; D call uncertain. The germline gives CDR1 SGHRS, CDR2 YFSETQ. V was shortened by 4 bases and J by 0 bases, with 15 bases between the two germline ends. The CDR3 contains 16 residues. The CDR3 spells CASSTLAPSSTDTQYF. As DNA, the CDR3 is TGCGCCAGCAGCACACTGGCGCCTTCTAGCACAGATACGCAGTATTTT.

This chain links TRBV6-4 with TRBJ1-1, with a possible D match to TRBD1 (6 bases). Germline CDR1 reads MRHNA; CDR2 reads SNTAGT. Trimming left V 5 bases short and J 2 bases short, with 21 bases between. This CDR3 is built from 17 residues. CDR3 sequence (DNA): TGTGCCAGCAGTCTAAGAGATAAACAGGGTTCCAACACTGAAGCTTTCTTT. This sequence encodes CASSLRDKQGSNTEAFF.

Here the CDR3 reads CAVRRGAGTEAFF. The CDR3 bases are TGTGCCGTCAGAAGGGGCGCGGGGACTGAAGCTTTCTTT. V is TRBV7-9 and J is TRBJ1-1; TRBD1 might be the D (5 bases). V was cut by 11 bases and J by 5 bases, with 18 bases left in between. The germline gives CDR1 SEHNR, CDR2 FQNEAQ (reference sequence). The CDR3 has 13 residues. The full variable domain, with the rest looked up from reference TRBV7-9 and TRBJ1-1, is DTGVSQNPRHKITKRGQNVTFRCDPISEHNRLYWYRQTLGQGPEFLTYFQNEAQLEKSRLLSDRFSAERPKGSFSTLEIQRTEQGDSAMYLCAVRRGAGTEAFFGQGTRLTVV.

The rearrangement joins TRBV5-1 to TRBJ2-1, with TRBD2 identical over 8 bases. Germline V CDR1 and CDR2: SGHRS, YFSETQ. Trimming took 0 bases from V and 1 from J; bases not matched to a gene: 6. This CDR3 contains 17 residues. CDR3 sequence: CASSLVLSGTSYNEQFF. CDR3 sequence (DNA): TGCGCCAGCAGCTTGGTGCTTAGCGGGACTTCCTACAATGAGCAGTTCTTC.

The chain links TRBV5-1 to TRBJ1-2; D uncertain. The V end lost 1 base, the J end lost 6 bases, and 10 bases lay between the germline ends. The CDR3 length is 13 residues. From germline, CDR1 is SGHRS and CDR2 YFSETQ. The CDR3 loop is CASSLNSGNGYTF. For the CDR3, the DNA is TGCGCCAGCAGCTTGAATAGTGGGAATGGCTACACCTTC.

Comments on this clone: Other DNA sequences in this specimen translate into the identical CDR3. The chain recombines TRBV27 with TRBJ2-7, with D possibly matching TRBD2 (5 bases). Per the germline V gene, CDR1 is MNHEY and CDR2 is SMNVEV (reference sequence). V shed 2 bases and J shed 4 bases, with 9 bases lying between them. CDR3 length equals 13 residues. Written as DNA, the CDR3 is TGTGCCAGCAGTTTAGGAGGCGGGTACGAGCAGTACTTC. Protein product: CASSLGGGYEQYF.

The rearrangement links TRBV11-2 to TRBJ2-7, with D possibly being TRBD1 or TRBD2 (5 bases each). Trimming stripped 1 base from V and 6 bases from J, with 13 bases between. Germline values: CDR1 SGHAT, CDR2 FQNNGV. This CDR3 is built from 14 residues. Here the CDR3 DNA reads TGTGCCAGCAGCTTAGCTGGGGGTCTAGGCGAGCAGTACTTC. This codes for CASSLAGGLGEQYF.

The chain joins TRBV27 to TRBJ2-2; 14 bases match TRBD2. Germline V CDR1 and CDR2: MNHEY, SMNVEV (reference sequence). The CDR3 extends over 20 amino acids. V shed 5 bases and J 4 bases; nucleotides not matched to a gene: 15. This chain's CDR3 is CASSPLGLAGGQASTGELFF. DNA of the CDR3: TGTGCCAGCAGTCCCCTAGGACTAGCGGGAGGCCAGGCGAGCACCGGGGAGCTGTTTTTT.

This clone was observed a single time. The chain links TRBV7-8 to TRBJ2-3; the match to TRBD1 covers 7 bases. The V and J ends lost 8 bases and 0 bases, in that order; junction bases with no gene match: 5. Germline-derived CDR1 and CDR2 are SGHVS and FQNEAQ. CDR3 size: 14 residues. The CDR3 protein is CASGDRESTDTQYF. In DNA form, the CDR3 reads TGTGCCAGCGGTGACAGGGAGAGCACAGATACGCAGTATTTT.

The chain uses TRBV7-8 and TRBJ2-1; 11 positions agree with TRBD2. J was trimmed by 0 bases and V by 6 bases; bases with no gene match: 4. The CDR3 is made up of 16 amino acids. In germline, CDR1 is SGHVS, CDR2 FQNEAQ. Here the CDR3 DNA reads TGTGCCAGCAGACTAGCGGGAGCCTCCTCCTACAATGAGCAGTTCTTC. Its protein is CASRLAGASSYNEQFF.

As concerns this clone: Distinct nucleotide sequences in the sample also encode this CDR3. The gene calls are TRBV7-9 and TRBJ2-2; no definite D call. The CDR3 spans 14 residues. CDR1 is SEHNR, CDR2 FQNEAQ, per germline (reference sequence). V was trimmed by 0 bases and J by 2 bases, leaving 4 bases between them. The chain's CDR3 is CASSLAANTGELFF. In nucleotides, the CDR3 is TGTGCCAGCAGCTTAGCCGCCAACACCGGGGAGCTGTTTTTT.

The J gene is TRBJ2-1, the V gene TRBV28; D remains unclear. Germline-derived CDR1 and CDR2 are MDHEN and SYDVKM. The CDR3 consists of 14 residues. V lost 6 bases and J lost 2, with 11 bases in between. The CDR3 is CASRERLTYNEQFF. CDR3 DNA: TGTGCCAGCAGGGAACGCCTCACCTACAATGAGCAGTTCTTC.

This chain connects TRBV27 to TRBJ2-7; 10 positions agree with TRBD1. The CDR3 is 16 amino acids. CDR1 MNHEY and CDR2 SMNVEV come from the germline V gene (reference sequence). J was trimmed by 6 bases and V by 1 base; bases with no gene match: 9. CDR3 sequence reads: CASSLWAGDRGTEQYF. The CDR3 coding sequence is TGTGCCAGCAGTTTATGGGCGGGGGACAGGGGCACCGAGCAGTACTTC.

The V call is TRBV5-1, the J call TRBJ2-1, with a weak D call TRBD2 (6 bases). Germline CDR1 reads SGHRS; CDR2 reads YFSETQ. Trimming removed 4 bases at V and 0 bases at J, with 8 bases between. This CDR3 is built from 14 residues. The CDR3 region is CASSHGGSYNEQFF. CDR3 nucleotide sequence: TGCGCCAGCAGCCACGGGGGCTCCTACAATGAGCAGTTCTTC.

The count of this clone is one. CDR3 protein: CAWSEATHMGSYF. The CDR3 bases are TGTGCCTGGAGTGAAGCAACCCATATGGGATCGTATTTT. The chain uses TRBV30 and TRBJ2-3, with D hard to call. The ends were cut back, 1 base at V and 14 bases at J, with 19 bases in the middle. The CDR3 runs 13 residues. From germline, CDR1 is GTSNPN and CDR2 SVGIG (reference sequence).

The chain is built from TRBV28 and TRBJ2-1; 9 nucleotides align to TRBD2. This CDR3 spans 17 amino acids. Per germline, CDR1 MDHEN and CDR2 SYDVKM. With 5 bases clipped from V and 4 bases from J, the junction kept 12 bases outside the gene matches. The CDR3 DNA reads TGTGCCAGCAGTGGACGGGGCGGGAGGGCACCGTACAATGAGCAGTTCTTC. As protein: CASSGRGGRAPYNEQFF.

The V call is TRBV15, the J call TRBJ2-7; TRBD2 matches 11 bases. V trimming: 1 base; J trimming: 4 bases; junction bases outside the gene matches: 12. Germline V gene data show CDR1 as LNHNV and CDR2 as YYDKDF (reference sequence). This CDR3 is 18 amino acids long. The CDR3 bases are TGTGCCACCAGCAGAGGAGCGGTAGCGGGAGGGCGGATTTACGAGCAGTACTTC. The encoded protein is CATSRGAVAGGRIYEQYF.

The V and J genes are TRBV5-8 and TRBJ2-2; possible D gene TRBD1, 6 bases. V was trimmed by 4 bases and J by 0 bases, leaving 13 bases between them. From germline, CDR1 is SGHTS and CDR2 YDEGEE. The CDR3 is made up of 16 amino acids. The CDR3 DNA reads as TGTGCCAGCAGCATCCGGACAGCCGCGAACACCGGGGAGCTGTTTTTT. Translating gives CASSIRTAANTGELFF.

The genes are TRBV14 and TRBJ2-7; TRBD1 might be the D (6 bases). The CDR3 covers 17 residues. The germline CDR1 and CDR2 sequences are SGHDN and FVKESK. Trimming took 0 bases from V and 1 from J, leaving 16 bases between them. CDR3 nucleotide sequence: TGTGCCAGCAGCCAAGAGGGCCGGGACATCCTTTCCTACGAGCAGTACTTC. This gives the protein CASSQEGRDILSYEQYF.

This chain joins TRBV28 and TRBJ2-2, with TRBD1 as a possible D gene (6 bases). The CDR3 spans 13 residues. Trimming removed 5 bases at V and 7 bases at J, with 11 bases between. CDR1 is MDHEN, CDR2 SYDVKM, per germline. CDR3 protein: CASSLVQGGELFF. CDR3 DNA sequence: TGTGCCAGCAGTCTAGTACAGGGCGGGGAGCTGTTTTTT.

The chain joins TRBV13 to TRBJ2-7; D is perhaps TRBD1 (5 bases). The V gene's germline CDR1 is PRHDT and CDR2 FYEKMQ (reference sequence). The germline V and J ends were trimmed by 4 bases and 3 bases, with 16 bases remaining between them. This CDR3 region has 15 residues. CDR3 sequence: CASSSQGFPSYEQYF. The CDR3, as DNA: TGTGCCAGCAGCTCCCAGGGTTTCCCCAGCTACGAGCAGTACTTC.

The gene calls are TRBV6-1 and TRBJ1-5; D remains ambiguous. With 3 bases removed from V and 6 bases from J, the gap between germline ends came to 9 bases. Germline V gene sequence: CDR1 MNHNS, CDR2 SASEGT. The CDR3 spans 13 residues. In DNA, the CDR3 is TGTGCCAGCAGTGATTCGCCCACTCAGCCCCAGCATTTT. This translates into CASSDSPTQPQHF.

The rearrangement joins TRBV28 to TRBJ2-2; D gene ambiguous. Germline assignment: CDR1 MDHEN and CDR2 SYDVKM. The CDR3 has 16 amino acids. V lost 2 bases and J 2 bases, leaving 12 bases between the germline ends. This CDR3 is CASSLIFGVNTGELFF. In DNA, the CDR3 is TGTGCCAGCAGTTTAATCTTTGGGGTCAACACCGGGGAGCTGTTTTTT.

This clone was recorded once. The V call is TRBV7-9, the J call TRBJ2-5; a weak D match, TRBD2 (6 bases). This CDR3 spans 15 amino acids. The germline CDR1 and CDR2 sequences are SEHNR and FQNEAQ (reference sequence). Trimming removed 3 bases at V and 5 bases at J, with 16 bases between. The CDR3 loop is CASSLGGEGRETQYF. As DNA, the CDR3 is TGTGCCAGCAGCTTGGGGGGAGAGGGTCGGGAGACCCAGTACTTC.

This chain uses TRBV5-1 with TRBJ2-2, with TRBD1 matching 9 bases. Germline loops: CDR1 SGHRS, CDR2 YFSETQ. V lost 3 bases, J lost 3 bases, and 9 bases stayed unmatched. This CDR3 has 17 residues. The CDR3 bases are TGCGCCAGCAGCTCGCCCCCCTGGGACAGGGACACCGGGGAGCTGTTTTTT. Its protein product is CASSSPPWDRDTGELFF. Full variable domain (missing parts from reference TRBV5-1 and TRBJ2-2): KAGVTQTPRYLIKTRGQQVTLSCSPISGHRSVSWYQQTPGQGLQFLFEYFSETQRNKGNFPGRFSGRQFSNSRSEMNVSTLELGDSALYLCASSSPPWDRDTGELFFGEGSRLTVL.